These T cell receptor beta chains were read from a single sample in a study of shared clonotypes between healthy human individuals. Clones were read by immunoSEQ multiplex PCR, and TCRdb kept only the in-frame ones, dropping some. The profile shows 1 million to 1.3 million clones, around three quarters of them singletons. Sequencing used memory CD4+ T cells from PBMCs. Receptors were obtained from a man between 18 and 35 years old in good health. Some clones in this sample may be carry-over from other donors' samples. CDR3s include the opening cysteine and the closing phenylalanine or tryptophan. D genes are given only for firm matches. For some rows the clone size is stated as once, few or many, or as a class when expanded; others skip it.

d_gene: TRBD2; abundance: NA; j_gene: TRBJ2-1; v_gene: TRBV10-1; CDR3nt: TGCGCCAGCAGGATAACTAGCGGGACATCTCCTGAGCAGTTCTTC; CDR3aa: CASRITSGTSPEQFF
d_gene: NA; abundance: NA; j_gene: TRBJ2-7; v_gene: TRBV23-1; CDR3nt: TGCGCCAGCAGTCACGAGCAGTACTTC; CDR3aa: CASSHEQYF
d_gene: NA; abundance: few; j_gene: TRBJ2-1; v_gene: TRBV7-2; CDR3nt: TGTGCCAGCAGCTTAGGAGGCGGGTTCAGCTCCTACAATGAGCAGTTCTTC; CDR3aa: CASSLGGGFSSYNEQFF
d_gene: NA; abundance: NA; j_gene: TRBJ2-3; v_gene: TRBV4-3; CDR3nt: TGCGCCAGCAGTCGCCGGGGCACAGATACGCAGTATTTT; CDR3aa: CASSRRGTDTQYF
d_gene: NA; abundance: NA; j_gene: TRBJ1-4; v_gene: TRBV28; CDR3nt: TGTGCCAGCAGTTTATGGGACGCCACAACTAATGAAAAACTGTTTTTT; CDR3aa: CASSLWDATTNEKLFF
d_gene: TRBD1; abundance: NA; j_gene: TRBJ2-5; v_gene: TRBV25-1; CDR3nt: TGTGCCAGCAGTGAATATGGGGACAGTCAAGAGACCCAGTACTTC; CDR3aa: CASSEYGDSQETQYF
d_gene: NA; abundance: once; j_gene: TRBJ2-3; v_gene: TRBV7-3; CDR3nt: TGTGCCAGCAGGAGGACAGTCACAGATACGCAGTATTTT; CDR3aa: CASRRTVTDTQYF
d_gene: TRBD1; abundance: NA; j_gene: TRBJ2-7; v_gene: TRBV27; CDR3nt: TGTGCCACCACCGGGACAGGGTCAGAGCAGTACTTC; CDR3aa: CATTGTGSEQYF
d_gene: TRBD2; abundance: NA; j_gene: TRBJ2-7; v_gene: TRBV18; CDR3nt: TGTGCCAGCTCACCACCCGGCGGGAGTGGATACGAGCAGTACTTC; CDR3aa: CASSPPGGSGYEQYF
d_gene: NA; abundance: NA; j_gene: TRBJ2-5; v_gene: TRBV2; CDR3nt: TGTGCCAGCCTATGGGTGGAGACCCAGTACTTC; CDR3aa: CASLWVETQYF
d_gene: NA; abundance: few; j_gene: TRBJ1-1; v_gene: TRBV28; CDR3nt: TGTGCCAGCAGTAGGGATACTGAAGCTTTCTTT; CDR3aa: CASSRDTEAFF
d_gene: NA; abundance: NA; j_gene: TRBJ2-5; v_gene: TRBV2; CDR3nt: TGTGCCAGCAGTGTTGAAGAGACCCAGTACTTC; CDR3aa: CASSVEETQYF
d_gene: NA; abundance: NA; j_gene: TRBJ1-1; v_gene: TRBV5-1; CDR3nt: TGCGCCAGCAGCCCTGGGGGGCTCACTGAAGCTTTCTTT; CDR3aa: CASSPGGLTEAFF
d_gene: TRBD2; abundance: NA; j_gene: TRBJ2-7; v_gene: TRBV7-3; CDR3nt: TGTGCCAGCAGCCCCGGACTAGAGAGCGAGCAGTACTTC; CDR3aa: CASSPGLESEQYF
d_gene: NA; abundance: few; j_gene: TRBJ1-5; v_gene: TRBV15; CDR3nt: TGTGCCACCAGCAGAGATCGGGATCAGCCCCAGCATTTT; CDR3aa: CATSRDRDQPQHF
d_gene: NA; abundance: few; j_gene: TRBJ2-3; v_gene: TRBV9; CDR3nt: TGTGCCAGCAGCGTAGTTGTGGGAGGGGGTACAGATACGCAGTATTTT; CDR3aa: CASSVVVGGGTDTQYF
d_gene: NA; abundance: many; j_gene: TRBJ2-7; v_gene: TRBV28; CDR3nt: TGTGCCAGCAGTCGGGGCTACGAGCAGTACTTC; CDR3aa: CASSRGYEQYF
d_gene: TRBD1; abundance: NA; j_gene: TRBJ1-6; v_gene: TRBV4-1; CDR3nt: TGCGCCAGCAGCCAAGATAGGGGCCCAGGGGGTAGAGGTTCACCCCTCCACTTT; CDR3aa: CASSQDRGPGGRGSPLHF
d_gene: NA; abundance: NA; j_gene: TRBJ2-3; v_gene: TRBV4-1; CDR3nt: TGCGCCAGCAGCCTAGGCACACCGGCAGATACGCAGTATTTT; CDR3aa: CASSLGTPADTQYF
d_gene: NA; abundance: NA; j_gene: TRBJ2-2; v_gene: TRBV2; CDR3nt: TGTGCCAGCACCGCCGCGGGAACCGGGGAGCTGTTTTTT; CDR3aa: CASTAAGTGELFF
d_gene: NA; abundance: NA; j_gene: TRBJ1-3; v_gene: TRBV28; CDR3nt: TGTGCCAGCAGCCCTTGGGGGATCTCTGGAAACACCATATATTTT; CDR3aa: CASSPWGISGNTIYF
d_gene: TRBD1; abundance: NA; j_gene: TRBJ2-7; v_gene: TRBV28; CDR3nt: TGTGCCAGCAGCCCATTAGGGACAGGGAGAAGGTACGAGCAGTACTTC; CDR3aa: CASSPLGTGRRYEQYF
d_gene: TRBD1; abundance: NA; j_gene: TRBJ2-7; v_gene: TRBV28; CDR3nt: TGTGCCAGCAGTCTAAGGACAGGGGGCGGCGAGCAGTACTTC; CDR3aa: CASSLRTGGGEQYF
d_gene: NA; abundance: NA; j_gene: TRBJ1-4; v_gene: TRBV30; CDR3nt: TGTGCCTGGAGTGTTTGGAGCCAGAATAATGAAAAACTGTTTTTT; CDR3aa: CAWSVWSQNNEKLFF
d_gene: TRBD2; abundance: NA; j_gene: TRBJ2-7; v_gene: TRBV2; CDR3nt: TGTGCCAGCAGTGAAGCGGCGGGAGCCCGCTCCTACGAGCAGTACTTC; CDR3aa: CASSEAAGARSYEQYF
d_gene: TRBD1; abundance: NA; j_gene: TRBJ2-2; v_gene: TRBV18; CDR3nt: TGTGCCAGCTCGCCACAGGGGGCCACCGGGGAGCTGTTTTTT; CDR3aa: CASSPQGATGELFF
d_gene: NA; abundance: NA; j_gene: TRBJ2-7; v_gene: TRBV28; CDR3nt: TGTGCCAGCAGGGGACGACTCCTCGAGCAGTACTTC; CDR3aa: CASRGRLLEQYF
d_gene: TRBD1; abundance: once; j_gene: TRBJ1-2; v_gene: TRBV28; CDR3nt: TGTGCCAGCAGTCCCCAGGGACAGGGAGCCTATGGCTACACCTTC; CDR3aa: CASSPQGQGAYGYTF
d_gene: NA; abundance: NA; j_gene: TRBJ1-4; v_gene: TRBV27; CDR3nt: TGTGCCAGCAGTTGGCGGGGGGGGGCAACTAATGAAAAACTGTTTTTT; CDR3aa: CASSWRGGATNEKLFF
d_gene: NA; abundance: few; j_gene: TRBJ2-7; v_gene: TRBV5-1; CDR3nt: TGCGCCAGCAGCTTGGACGGCGGGCAGGGGCAGTACTTC; CDR3aa: CASSLDGGQGQYF
d_gene: TRBD1; abundance: NA; j_gene: TRBJ2-7; v_gene: TRBV15; CDR3nt: TGTGCCACCAGCAGGCGGACAGGGGAGGTGAACGAGCAGTACTTC; CDR3aa: CATSRRTGEVNEQYF
d_gene: TRBD1; abundance: NA; j_gene: TRBJ1-4; v_gene: TRBV19; CDR3nt: TGTGCCAGTAGTCCTCCAGGGGGCGTTGGTGAAAAACTGTTTTTT; CDR3aa: CASSPPGGVGEKLFF
d_gene: NA; abundance: NA; j_gene: TRBJ1-1; v_gene: TRBV28; CDR3nt: TGTGCCAGCAGTGAGCAGAACACTGAAGCTTTCTTT; CDR3aa: CASSEQNTEAFF
d_gene: TRBD1; abundance: NA; j_gene: TRBJ2-1; v_gene: TRBV5-4; CDR3nt: TGTGCCAGCAGTCCTACAGGGGGCGATGAGCAGTTCTTC; CDR3aa: CASSPTGGDEQFF
d_gene: TRBD1; abundance: NA; j_gene: TRBJ1-4; v_gene: TRBV27; CDR3nt: TGTGCCAGCAGTTTCGGTAGGGGGCGCGGTAATGAAAAACTGTTTTTT; CDR3aa: CASSFGRGRGNEKLFF
d_gene: TRBD2; abundance: NA; j_gene: TRBJ2-3; v_gene: TRBV9; CDR3nt: TGTGCCAGCAGCGTAAGGCGGGAGCTGGATACGCAGTATTTT; CDR3aa: CASSVRRELDTQYF
d_gene: TRBD2; abundance: NA; j_gene: TRBJ2-5; v_gene: TRBV10-3; CDR3nt: TGTGCCACCACTACGGGAGGCGAGACCCAGTACTTC; CDR3aa: CATTTGGETQYF